The 13 T cell receptor delta chains below come from one sample, sequenced in a study of γδ T cells in repeated Plasmodium falciparum infection. Bulk repertoires came from Vgamma9/Vdelta2+ or Vdelta2-negative gammadelta T cells flow-sorted from PBMC. TCRdb re-called the multiplex PCR reads through CATT. The sample yields 40,000 to 55,000 delta-chain clones, around 2% seen once. Sequenced sample: gamma-delta T cells from blood. These receptors were taken from a pool of human donors (malaria-infected and uninfected, not separated).

This clone was seen more than once but under ten times. A read error likely explains why the TCRdb protein, taken from a much larger clone, differs from this DNA's translation at residue 3; the protein shown is translated from the DNA. The chain is built from TRDV2 and TRDJ1; unclear D gene. Since TCRdb gives no J gene, matching the DNA to germline was used here to assign it. Germline V gene data show CDR1 as GEAIGNYY and CDR2 as EKD. The CDR3 has 15 residues. CDR3 coding DNA: TGTGCCTATGACACCCTAATACAAAGGACCGATAAACTCATCTTT. It encodes CAYDTLIQRTDKLIF.

This clone was detected only a few times. TCRdb pairs this DNA with a much larger clone's protein that differs at residue 17, likely a read error; the protein shown was translated from the DNA. The rearrangement uses TRDV1 and TRDJ1, with 11 bases that match TRDD3. The CDR3 contains 21 residues. CDR1 is TSWWSYY, CDR2 QGS, per germline. Germline trimming cut 1 base from V and 7 bases from J; bases unmatched to any gene: 23. The DNA of the CDR3 is TGTGCTCTTGGGGAACAGAGCCTTTACTGGGGGATAGTGGGTCCTTCCGGTAAACTCATCTTT. It encodes CALGEQSLYWGIVGPSGKLIF.

Only a few counts were recorded for this clone. A read error is likely here: a far larger clone is one base away. The same CDR3 arises from other DNA sequences in this sample as well. This sequence joins TRDV3 and TRDJ1, with D hard to call. Since TCRdb gives no J gene, matching the DNA to germline was used here to assign it. The CDR3 has 21 residues. Per the germline V gene, CDR1 is TVYSNPD and CDR2 is GDNSRS (reference sequence). The V gene lost 3 bases and the J gene lost 0 bases, with 35 bases spanning the gap. DNA for the CDR3: TGTGCCTTCACTACTGTACCTTACGGCAGCCCGTATCACGCTAACACCGATAAACTCATCTTT. Amino acid sequence: CAFTTVPYGSPYHANTDKLIF.

Comment on this clone: The protein given by TCRdb reflects a much larger clone and differs at residue 5 from this DNA's translation, likely from a read error; the protein shown is the DNA's translation. Different DNA sequences within this sample yield the same CDR3. The chain uses TRAV38-2/DV8 and TRDJ1, with TRDD3 matching over 8 bases. The J gene comes from matching the DNA to germline here; TCRdb lacks it. Germline V lookup: CDR1 TSESDYY, CDR2 QEAYKQQN. CDR3 length: 23 amino acids. J lost 0 bases, V lost 4 bases, and 29 bases had no gene match. CDR3: CAYRGRRPQTARGYTEYTDKLIF. In nucleotides, the CDR3 is TGTGCTTATAGGGGCCGCCGGCCCCAAACCGCCCGGGGATACACCGAGTACACCGATAAACTCATCTTT.

This clone was recorded a few times. A far larger clone is a single base away, which makes a read error likely. The same CDR3 also results from other DNA sequences found in this sample. The chain couples TRDV1 to TRDJ1; D may be TRDD2 (7 bases). No J segment appears in TCRdb, so it was assigned here by matching the sequence to germline. The CDR3 totals 20 residues. Trimming left V 1 base short and J 1 base short, with 25 bases between. The germline V gene encodes CDR1 TSWWSYY and CDR2 QGS. CDR3 DNA sequence: TGTGCTCTTGGGGAACCAGCTTTCGTTCCTACACCGGGGATCACCGATAAACTCATCTTT. It yields the protein CALGEPAFVPTPGITDKLIF.

This clone was observed a few times. With only one base between it and a far larger clone, this is likely a read error. The sample holds other DNA sequences that translate to the same CDR3. This chain links TRDV1 with TRDJ1, with D unclear. The J gene, absent from TCRdb, was called here by matching the DNA to germline. The germline V gene has CDR1 TSWWSYY and CDR2 QGS. The CDR3 sequence is 23 residues long. The V end lost 0 bases, the J end lost 2 bases, and 34 bases lay between the germline ends. The CDR3 nucleotides read TGTGCTCTTGGGGAACTAAAATCTTTTGGTTGCAGGCCGACCCAGCGTTCAACCGATAAACTCATCTTT. As protein: CALGELKSFGCRPTQRSTDKLIF.

In regard to this clone: TCRdb lists the protein of a much larger clone for this DNA, which differs at residue 16, so this is likely a read error; the protein given here is translated from the DNA itself. The V and J genes are TRDV3 and TRDJ1; 8 bases fit TRDD3. Assignment of the J gene here rests on matching the DNA to germline, because TCRdb gives none. The CDR3 totals 20 residues. CDR1 and CDR2 (germline): TVYSNPD, GDNSRS (reference sequence). This CDR3 is CAFGSTYWGCPLMYTGKLIF. The DNA for the CDR3 is TGTGCCTTTGGGTCTACGTACTGGGGGTGTCCCCTCATGTACACCGGTAAACTCATCTTT.

There are a few counts of this clone. A read error is likely here: a far larger clone is one base away. No DNA is shown, since the ends of the CDR3 on it are uncertain; the CDR3 is the one TCRdb lists. The J gene has no call, while the V gene is TRDV1; whether TRDD3, the table's D call, matches the DNA was not checked. Germline CDR1 reads TSWWSYY; CDR2 reads QGS. Ends included, the CDR3 has 21 residues. The CDR3 is CALGKGILWWGIPKYTDKLIF.

As regards this clone: This DNA's translation differs at residue 11 from TCRdb's protein, which comes from a much larger clone; a read error is likely, and the protein shown is translated from the DNA. V and J are TRDV1 and TRDJ1; D possibly corresponds to TRDD3 (5 bases). The J gene was missing in TCRdb and was found by matching the end of the DNA to germline. The CDR3 has 17 amino acids. The germline V gene encodes CDR1 TSWWSYY and CDR2 QGS. The V gene lost 9 bases and the J gene lost 1 base, with 24 bases spanning the gap. This chain's CDR3 is CALRKGAITGATDKLIF. DNA for the CDR3: TGTGCTCTGCGCAAGGGGGCGATTACTGGAGCCACCGATAAACTCATCTTT.

On this clone: Only one base separates this from a far larger clonotype, so it likely reflects a read error. Distinct nucleotide sequences in the sample also encode this CDR3. J is TRDJ1 and V is TRAV38-2/DV8; no reliable D call. No J gene was available from TCRdb, and it was assigned here by a germline match of the DNA. CDR3 length equals 21 residues. CDR1 is TSESDYY, CDR2 QEAYKQQN, per germline. The CDR3: CAYRSSALCLCTSSYTDKLIF. For the CDR3, the DNA is TGTGCCTATAGGAGCTCCGCTTTATGCCTCTGTACATCCAGCTACACCGATAAACTCATCTTT.

This clone was counted ten times or more. Written as DNA, the CDR3 is TGTGCTCTTGGGGAACTGTGGCTACGAACATCGGGGGATACGCTCCCTGACGGTGAACTCATCTTT. This gives the protein CALGELWLRTSGDTLPDGELIF. The rearrangement links TRDV1 to TRDJ1, with 10 positions matching TRDD3. Germline lookup yields CDR1 TSWWSYY and CDR2 QGS. This CDR3 has 22 residues. Germline trimming cut 0 bases from V and 9 bases from J; bases unmatched to any gene: 28.

As regards this clone: A far larger clone is off by one base, so a read error is likely. This CDR3 is also generated by other DNA sequences in the sample. V and J are TRDV2 and TRDJ1; 7 nucleotides align to TRDD3. The J gene, left out of TCRdb, was set here by checking the DNA against germline. From germline, CDR1 is GEAIGNYY and CDR2 EKD. CDR3 size: 16 residues. V dropped 0 bases and J dropped 2; count of bases not matched to a gene: 8. DNA of the CDR3: TGTGCCTGTGACACCGTGGGGGACGGGGATACCGATAAACTCATCTTT. Its translation is CACDTVGDGDTDKLIF.

Turning to this clone: One end of the junction is discordant with germline, which a read error may explain. The rearrangement uses TRAV38-2/DV8 and TRDJ1; D is tentatively TRDD2 or TRDD3 (5 bases each). No J segment appears in TCRdb, so it was assigned here by matching the sequence to germline. CDR1 and CDR2 from the germline V gene are TSESDYY and QEAYKQQN. This CDR3 contains 18 residues. The CDR3 DNA is TGTGCTTATGGGAGCGCGAGCCTACTGGATCTCTACACCGATAAACTCATCTTT. Protein: CAYGSASLLDLYTDKLIF.